A selection of T cell receptor beta chains follows, all from one sample in a study of cytomegalovirus exposure and HLA in healthy donors. Here immunoSEQ multiplex PCR was the method, and the copy in TCRdb shows in-frame clones only, minus some. This sample has some 94,000 clones, with 70% to 80% found just once. The sample was PBMCs. The receptors stem from a man aged 40-49 years in good health and CMV-seronegative. Both conserved end residues are part of each CDR3. The D gene is left open where the match is weak. Size values are once, few and many counts, or a class for expanded clones, and some rows have none.

>TRBJ1-2|.|.|TRBV7-2
CASSSLVGYTF
TGTGCCAGCAGCTCTCTCGTTGGCTACACCTTC
>TRBJ1-1|few|.|TRBV20-1
CSAPLNTEAFF
TGCAGTGCTCCATTGAACACTGAAGCTTTCTTT
>TRBJ2-1|.|.|TRBV28
CASSAAGTHVYNEQFF
TGTGCCAGCAGTGCCGCCGGGACTCATGTATACAATGAGCAGTTCTTC
>TRBJ2-1|few|TRBD2|TRBV5-1
CASSWRVGGGANEQFF
TGCGCCAGCAGCTGGAGGGTAGGCGGGGGGGCGAATGAGCAGTTCTTC
>TRBJ1-3|.|.|TRBV18
CASSLDRSSGNTIYF
TGTGCCAGCTCACTTGACAGGAGCTCTGGAAACACCATATATTTT
>TRBJ2-5|.|TRBD1|TRBV15
CATSRVIRDRRQETQYF
TGTGCCACCAGCAGAGTAATTAGGGACAGACGACAAGAGACCCAGTACTTC
>TRBJ1-4|.|TRBD1|TRBV5-1
CASSLGTVREKLFF
TGCGCCAGCAGCCTGGGGACAGTCCGAGAAAAACTGTTTTTT
>TRBJ1-6|.|.|TRBV7-3
CASSLAGEGSPLHF
TGTGCCAGCAGCTTAGCCGGGGAAGGTTCACCCCTCCACTTT
>TRBJ1-2|once|.|TRBV7-9
CASRLFSSFPGQGYTF
TGTGCCAGCAGACTATTCTCGTCATTTCCGGGTCAGGGCTACACCTTC
>TRBJ2-7|few|.|TRBV30
CAGGTSLLYEQYF
TGTGCCGGGGGGACTTCTCTCCTATACGAGCAGTACTTC
>TRBJ2-2|.|.|TRBV29-1
CSVEDQAGNTGELFF
TGCAGCGTTGAAGATCAGGCGGGTAACACCGGGGAGCTGTTTTTT
>TRBJ2-7|.|.|TRBV5-1
CASSVGGWVYEQYF
TGCGCCAGCAGCGTCGGGGGATGGGTGTACGAGCAGTACTTC
>TRBJ1-5|.|.|TRBV7-2
CASSSTHSNQPQHF
TGTGCCAGCAGTTCGACACATAGCAATCAGCCCCAGCATTTT
>TRBJ1-1|.|TRBD1|TRBV7-9
CASSPPTQDRPNTEAFF
TGTGCCAGCAGCCCCCCGACCCAGGACAGGCCGAACACTGAAGCTTTCTTT
>TRBJ2-5|.|.|TRBV15
CATSTGAEGAGETQYF
TGTGCCACCAGCACTGGGGCGGAGGGAGCGGGAGAGACCCAGTACTTC
>TRBJ2-3|.|TRBD1|TRBV5-1
CASSPDRGPDTQYF
TGCGCCAGCAGCCCGGACAGGGGACCAGATACGCAGTATTTT
>TRBJ1-1|.|.|TRBV10-1
CASSRSGNTEAFF
TGCGCCAGCAGTCGCTCGGGGAACACTGAAGCTTTCTTT
>TRBJ2-1|.|TRBD2|TRBV5-4
CASSPGTSGKYNEQFF
TGTGCCAGCAGCCCCGGGACTAGCGGGAAGTACAATGAGCAGTTCTTC
>TRBJ2-3|few|TRBD2|TRBV7-3
CASSLKAGGTDTQYF
TGTGCCAGCAGCTTAAAAGCGGGGGGCACAGATACGCAGTATTTT
>TRBJ1-1|.|.|TRBV9
CASTASTGQLNTEAFF
TGTGCCAGCACGGCCTCGACAGGACAATTGAACACTGAAGCTTTCTTT